The 19 T cell receptor beta chains presented below share a single source sample, sequenced in a study of blood T cells in healthy people across ages. Next came a second PCR, run for roughly 6 to 11 cycles, which used a sample-barcoded 5' primer along with a J-beta primer mix. MiXCR, run by TCRdb on the 5' RACE reads, gives a single entry per CDR3 protein. The table has about 1.4 million distinct CDR3 sequences, 45% to 70% seen once. The sample consisted of blood. The receptors here all came from a man aged 18 to 35 in good health.

J is TRBJ2-3 and V is TRBV5-1; tentatively, D is TRBD2 (6 bases). CDR1 and CDR2 from the germline V gene are SGHRS and YFSETQ. The CDR3 runs 16 residues. V lost 4 bases to trimming and J lost 8 bases, with 23 bases between them. Here the CDR3 DNA reads TGCGCCAGCAGCCATTCCGGGACTCGGACTGCTAGTACGCAGTATTTT. Translation: CASSHSGTRTASTQYF.

V and J are TRBV2 and TRBJ1-2; TRBD1 matches 9 bases. Germline V lookup: CDR1 SNHLY, CDR2 FYNNEI. Unmatched junction bases numbered 8, after V lost 5 bases and J lost 7 bases. This CDR3 has 14 amino acids. CDR3: CASSSYRDRVGYTF. For the CDR3, the DNA is TGTGCCAGCAGTTCCTACCGGGACAGGGTTGGCTACACCTTC.

The chain combines TRBV3-1 with TRBJ2-7; a weak D match, TRBD2 (5 bases). The CDR3 sequence is 13 residues long. Looked up from germline, CDR1 is LGHDT and CDR2 is YNNKEL (reference sequence). The V end lost 3 bases, the J end lost 4 bases, and 10 bases lay between the germline ends. In nucleotides, the CDR3 is TGTGCCAGCAGCCATCAGGAGGCTTACGAGCAGTACTTC. Protein sequence: CASSHQEAYEQYF.

This clonotype was observed a few times. One end of the junction is discordant with germline, which a read error may explain. V and J are TRBV2 and TRBJ2-4, with D hard to call. Near its end, the DNA agrees better with TRBJ2-7, so the J call may be wrong. This CDR3 is 12 amino acids long. Germline CDR1 reads SNHLY; CDR2 reads FYNNEI. The CDR3: CASSEEDYEQYF. The DNA of the CDR3 is TGTGCTAGCAGTGAAGAGGACTACGAGCAGTACTTC.

The rearrangement uses TRBV4-3 and TRBJ1-1, with 7 bases identical to TRBD1. Germline CDR1 is LGHNA and CDR2 is YSLEER. V lost 4 bases and J lost 5; bases outside the gene matches: 7. CDR3 length: 14 amino acids. In nucleotides, the CDR3 is TGCGCCAGCAGCCCGGGGACAGTCGAAACTGAAGCTTTCTTT. This sequence encodes CASSPGTVETEAFF.

V gene TRBV6-5 combines with J gene TRBJ2-7; 9 positions match TRBD2. Germline loops: CDR1 MNHEY, CDR2 SVGAGI. This CDR3 is built from 15 residues. With V trimmed by 5 bases and J by 6 bases, 11 bases remained unmatched. This CDR3 reads CASSRTGLASLEQYF. In DNA, the CDR3 is TGTGCCAGCAGTAGGACGGGACTAGCTAGTCTCGAGCAGTACTTC.

The chain combines TRBV9 with TRBJ2-3; D remains unclear. This CDR3 is 15 amino acids long. The germline V gene has CDR1 SGDLS and CDR2 YYNGEE. Between the trimmed V and J ends, which lost 0 bases and 2 bases, there was a span of 10 bases. In nucleotides, the CDR3 is TGTGCCAGCAGCGTAGGGGCCGCTCACACAGATACGCAGTATTTT. It codes for CASSVGAAHTDTQYF.

The J gene is TRBJ1-2, the V gene TRBV6-5, with D hard to call. The germline V gene has CDR1 MNHEY and CDR2 SVGAGI. The CDR3 totals 14 residues. Between the trimmed V and J ends, which lost 9 bases and 8 bases, there was a span of 22 bases. The CDR3 loop is CASLTFRGGQGYTF. In DNA form, the CDR3 reads TGTGCCAGTCTAACCTTCAGAGGAGGGCAAGGCTACACCTTC.

Only a few counts were recorded for this clonotype. The rearrangement uses TRBV12-3 or TRBV12-4 and TRBJ2-7; no firm D call. Trimming took off 5 bases at V and 3 bases at J, with 8 bases between the two ends. The CDR3 runs 12 residues. This CDR3 is CASSDDYYEQYF. The CDR3 DNA sequence: TGTGCCAGCAGTGATGATTACTACGAGCAGTACTTC.

This sequence joins TRBV18 and TRBJ2-1; 8 bases map to TRBD2. V shed 3 bases and J 6 bases; nucleotides not matched to a gene: 7. The CDR3 extends over 15 amino acids. Per the germline V gene, CDR1 is KGHSH and CDR2 is LQKENI. The CDR3 nucleotides are TGTGCCAGCTCACCTCTAGCGGGTAACCCCAATGAGCAGTTCTTC. Its protein product is CASSPLAGNPNEQFF.

The chain uses TRBV5-5 and TRBJ2-1, with TRBD2 as a possible D gene (5 bases). This CDR3 has 15 amino acids. V lost 0 bases, J lost 4 bases, and 11 bases lay in between. Germline V gives CDR1 SGHKS, CDR2 YYEKEE (reference sequence). CDR3 residues: CASSLDRAAYNEQFF. Here the CDR3 DNA reads TGTGCCAGCAGCTTGGACCGAGCGGCGTACAATGAGCAGTTCTTC.

The genes are TRBV7-2 and TRBJ2-1; 9 positions agree with TRBD1. Germline V gene data show CDR1 as SGHTA and CDR2 as FQGNSA. V shed 4 bases and J 9 bases; nucleotides not matched to a gene: 19. The length of the CDR3 is 18 residues. The CDR3: CASSSLPGPGQGQVEQFF. In DNA form, the CDR3 reads TGTGCCAGCAGCTCTCTCCCAGGTCCGGGACAGGGTCAAGTTGAGCAGTTCTTC. Together with reference TRBV7-2 and TRBJ2-1, the CDR3 gives the full variable domain: GAGVSQSPSNKVTEKGKDVELRCDPISGHTALYWYRQSLGQGLEFLIYFQGNSAPDKSGLPSDRFSAERTGGSVSTLTIQRTQQEDSAVYLCASSSLPGPGQGQVEQFFGPGTRLTVL.

The rearrangement links TRBV4-1 to TRBJ2-3, with D perhaps being TRBD1 or TRBD2 (5 bases each). Germline CDR1 is MGHRA and CDR2 is YSYEKL. This CDR3 contains 12 residues. The ends were cut back, 6 bases at V and 8 bases at J, with 12 bases in the middle. The CDR3: CASSPLGATQYF. CDR3 DNA: TGCGCCAGCAGTCCCCTCGGGGCTACGCAGTATTTT.

The chain couples TRBV20-1 to TRBJ2-7; D is ambiguous. The CDR3 spans 13 residues. The V and J ends lost 5 bases and 6 bases respectively, with 17 bases between them. Germline CDR1 reads DFQATT; CDR2 reads SNEGSKA (reference sequence). The CDR3 loop reads CSAPPGPSSEQYF. The CDR3, as DNA: TGCAGTGCTCCCCCCGGGCCGAGTAGCGAGCAGTACTTC.

This sequence joins TRBV5-1 and TRBJ2-1, with D perhaps TRBD2 (6 bases). This CDR3 is 15 amino acids long. V was pared by 2 bases and J by 6 bases, with 15 bases between. Germline loops: CDR1 SGHRS, CDR2 YFSETQ. The DNA of the CDR3 is TGCGCCAGCAGCTTCTCGGGAGCCCCTCCCAATGAGCAGTTCTTC. This translates into CASSFSGAPPNEQFF.

This CDR3 is CASSEGPGLTETQYF. CDR3 DNA sequence: TGTGCCAGCAGTGAAGGGCCAGGGCTCACGGAGACCCAGTACTTC. The chain recombines TRBV2 with TRBJ2-7, with D possibly TRBD1 on 5 matching bases. The J call may be faulty, since TRBJ2-5 better matches the DNA end. This CDR3 spans 15 amino acids. CDR1 SNHLY and CDR2 FYNNEI come from the germline V gene.

Only a few counts were recorded for this clonotype. The chain is built from TRBV20-1 and TRBJ1-1; 10 bases line up with TRBD1. The CDR3 has 15 amino acids. V lost 5 bases and J lost 3; bases outside the gene matches: 9. The germline V gene encodes CDR1 DFQATT and CDR2 SNEGSKA (reference sequence). The CDR3 sequence: CSALQRDRGYTEAFF. The CDR3, as DNA: TGCAGTGCTCTCCAGCGGGACAGGGGTTACACTGAAGCTTTCTTT.

The V call is TRBV21-1, the J call TRBJ2-7; the table's D call, TRBD1, has no DNA check behind it. TRBV21-1 is an annotated pseudogene. The length of the CDR3 is 17 residues. CDR3 DNA: TGTGCCAGCAGCAAAACGCGGGGGCGACTCTCTTCCTACGAGCAGTACTTC. This encodes CASSKTRGRLSSYEQYF.

This chain connects TRBV2 to TRBJ2-1; D remains unclear. Gene TRBJ2-7 matches the end of the DNA better, so the J call may be wrong. CDR1 and CDR2 from the germline V gene are SNHLY and FYNNEI. The CDR3 is 15 residues long. This CDR3 is CASFGRPSSYNEQYF. The CDR3 DNA is TGTGCCAGTTTCGGCAGGCCAAGCTCCTACAATGAGCAGTACTTC.